The rows below give T cell receptor beta chains drawn from one sample of a study of OX40 agonist ivuxolimab in advanced cancers. Clones were sequenced by immunoSEQ multiplex PCR, and TCRdb holds only the in-frame ones, with some missing. Of more than 40,000 clones listed, roughly 88% are singletons. The sample was CD4+ or CD8+ T cells sorted from blood, taken in a trial of the OX40 agonist ivuxolimab. These receptor sequences come from an adult with an advanced solid tumor such as melanoma, head and neck, liver or kidney cancer. Both conserved end residues are part of each CDR3. D genes are given only for firm matches. Clone size appears in some rows only: once, few, many, or a class for an expanded clone.

>TRBV7-9|TRBJ1-2|NA|TRBD1
TGTGCCAGCGGTGGGACAGGGTACGGCTACACCTTC
CASGGTGYGYTF
>TRBV18|TRBJ1-4|NA|NA
TGTGCCAGCTCACCACCGGCACCGGCTAAACTGTTTTTT
CASSPPAPAKLFF
>TRBV7-3|TRBJ2-2|NA|TRBD2
TGTGCCAGCAGCCTCATGGCGGGAGTTTTGACCGGGGAGCTGTTTTTT
CASSLMAGVLTGELFF
>TRBV28|TRBJ1-3|NA|NA
TGTGCCAGCAGTTTAAGTACTACCTCTGGAAACACCATATATTTT
CASSLSTTSGNTIYF
>TRBV7-7|TRBJ2-5|NA|NA
TGTGCTAGCAGCTCCCCGTCCCAGGGGAAAGAGACCCAGTACTTC
CASSSPSQGKETQYF
>TRBV15|TRBJ1-2|few|NA
TGTGCCACCAGCAGGGCAGCTAACTATGGCTACACCTTC
CATSRAANYGYTF
>TRBV28|TRBJ1-2|NA|NA
TGTGCCAGCACCACATCGGGCAGGGAGGGCTATGGCTACACCTTC
CASTTSGREGYGYTF
>TRBV7-2|TRBJ2-3|NA|NA
TGTGCCAGCAGCTCACAGGGAGATACGCAGTATTTT
CASSSQGDTQYF
>TRBV7-9|TRBJ2-2|NA|NA
TGTGCCAGCAGCTTCAGGGGGAACACCGGGGAGCTGTTTTTT
CASSFRGNTGELFF
>TRBV19|TRBJ1-5|NA|TRBD1
TGTGCCAGTAAGAGAGACAGGGCGAGCAATCAGCCCCAGCATTTT
CASKRDRASNQPQHF
>TRBV5-1|TRBJ2-7|once|TRBD1
TGCGCCAGCAGCACCCTGGGACAGGCCCTTTTAGACGAGCAGTACTTC
CASSTLGQALLDEQYF
>TRBV6-6|TRBJ2-2|once|NA
TGTGCCAGCCTCCCCGATGGTTCCGGGGAGCTGTTTTTT
CASLPDGSGELFF
>TRBV29-1|TRBJ2-5|NA|NA
TGCAGCGTTGGTGCAGGGAAAGAGACCCAGTACTTC
CSVGAGKETQYF
>TRBV29-1|TRBJ2-3|NA|TRBD2
TGCAGCGTTGTGAGCCTAGCGGAAAGCACAGATACGCAGTATTTT
CSVVSLAESTDTQYF
>TRBV4-3|TRBJ1-6|NA|TRBD1
TGCGCCAGCAGCCCAACCTGGGGACAGATTAATTCACCCCTCCACTTT
CASSPTWGQINSPLHF
>TRBV27|TRBJ1-1|NA|NA
TGTGCCAGCAGTTTGGGCCCCCGGCAGAACACTGAAGCTTTCTTT
CASSLGPRQNTEAFF
>TRBV6-1|TRBJ2-7|NA|NA
TGTGCCAGCAGTGAGACGGGGCGGGGTCCCCACTACGAGCAGTACTTC
CASSETGRGPHYEQYF
>TRBV19|TRBJ1-1|NA|NA
TGTGCCAGTAGTTACCTGGACACTCCGGGGGCTGAAGCTTTCTTT
CASSYLDTPGAEAFF
>TRBV11-2|TRBJ1-1|few|NA
TGTGCCAGCAGCTGGAAGACGGACACTGAAGCTTTCTTT
CASSWKTDTEAFF
>TRBV19|TRBJ1-5|NA|NA
TGTGCCAGTAGGGTTGGGGCCGACTCGAATCAGCCCCAGCATTTT
CASRVGADSNQPQHF
>TRBV27|TRBJ2-7|NA|NA
TGTGCCAGCAGTGGACGCTCCTACGAGCAGTACTTC
CASSGRSYEQYF
>TRBV9|TRBJ2-3|NA|NA
TGTGCCAGCAGCGTAGCGGGGAGTACGCAGTATTTT
CASSVAGSTQYF
>TRBV4-3|TRBJ2-7|NA|TRBD2
TGCGCCAGCAGCCAGGGGGATGGGGGGGGACTCTACGAGCAGTACTTC
CASSQGDGGGLYEQYF
>TRBV6-1|TRBJ2-2|NA|TRBD1
TGTGCCAGCCGACAGGGATCGGACACCGGGGAGCTGTTTTTT
CASRQGSDTGELFF
>TRBV9|TRBJ2-3|once|NA
TGTGCCAGCAGCGTAAGCCTGGATACGCAGTATTTT
CASSVSLDTQYF
>TRBV6-1|TRBJ1-2|NA|TRBD1
TGTGCCAGCAGTTCCCGGGACAGGGTATATGGAGGCTACACCTTC
CASSSRDRVYGGYTF
>TRBV5-6|TRBJ1-2|NA|NA
TGTGCCAGCAGCAGCGACAGGAGGGGCTACACCTTC
CASSSDRRGYTF
>TRBV12-5|TRBJ1-2|NA|NA
TGTGCTAGTGGGATGGGGGGCGTCTATGGCTACACCTTC
CASGMGGVYGYTF
>TRBV11-3|TRBJ2-1|NA|TRBD2
TGTGCCAGCAGCCCAAAAGCGGGGGTAGCGGAGCAGTTCTTC
CASSPKAGVAEQFF
>TRBV28|TRBJ2-7|NA|TRBD2
TGTGCCAGCAGCCGGCTAGCGGTGAGCTCCTACGAGCAGTACTTC
CASSRLAVSSYEQYF
>TRBV9|TRBJ2-7|NA|TRBD2
TGTGCCAGCAGCGTTACAGCGGGAGGAATGAGTGAGCAGTACTTC
CASSVTAGGMSEQYF
>TRBV14|TRBJ2-1|NA|NA
TGTGCCAGCAGCCAAGCTCCTAGTGAGCAGTTCTTC
CASSQAPSEQFF
>TRBV19|TRBJ1-5|once|TRBD1
TGTGCCAGTACCCAAATAACAGGGGATCAGCCCCAGCATTTT
CASTQITGDQPQHF
>TRBV5-1|TRBJ2-7|NA|NA
TGCGCCAGCAGCGAGGGACCGAGCTACGAGCAGTACTTC
CASSEGPSYEQYF
>TRBV6-6|TRBJ1-5|NA|NA
TGTGCCAGCAGTTACTCCGGGGGCAATCAGCCCCAGCATTTT
CASSYSGGNQPQHF
>TRBV7-8|TRBJ2-1|NA|NA
TGTGCCAGCAGCTCGGAGAGCGGGAATGAGCAGTTCTTC
CASSSESGNEQFF
>TRBV7-9|TRBJ2-2|once|NA
TGTGCCAGCAGCTTTCCCGGGACGGACACCGGGGAGCTGTTTTTT
CASSFPGTDTGELFF
>TRBV28|TRBJ1-1|NA|NA
TGTGCCAGCATCGAGGGGGGGGGCGCTGAAGCTTTCTTT
CASIEGGGAEAFF
>TRBV6-1|TRBJ2-1|NA|NA
TGTGCCAGCAGTGAGTTGGACTCCTCGGGTGAGCAGTTCTTC
CASSELDSSGEQFF
>TRBV5-1|TRBJ2-3|NA|TRBD2
TGCGCCAGCAGCTTGGACGGGAGGGGCACAGATACGCAGTATTTT
CASSLDGRGTDTQYF
>TRBV10-3|TRBJ2-3|NA|TRBD2
TGTGCCATCAGTGAGTCGACGGCGGGAGGGGTAGATACGCAGTATTTT
CAISESTAGGVDTQYF
>TRBV7-2|TRBJ1-1|NA|TRBD1
TGTGCCAGCAGCCGCGGACAGGGGGGTGGCACTGAAGCTTTCTTT
CASSRGQGGGTEAFF
>TRBV28|TRBJ1-5|NA|NA
TGTGCCAGCAGTTTTCCCCAGCCCCAGCATTTT
CASSFPQPQHF
>TRBV18|TRBJ2-5|NA|NA
TGTGCCAGCTCGCAGACTAGCCAAGAGACCCAGTACTTC
CASSQTSQETQYF
>TRBV28|TRBJ2-1|NA|TRBD2
TGTGCCAGCGGGCTAGCGGGGGTCCCCGATGAGCAGTTCTTC
CASGLAGVPDEQFF
>TRBV18|TRBJ1-3|NA|TRBD1
TGTGCCAGCTCACAGTACAGGGGTACGCTAACAATAACCTCTGGAAACACCATATATTTT
CASSQYRGTLTITSGNTIYF
>TRBV5-1|TRBJ2-7|NA|NA
TGCGCCAGCAGCTTAGGCAGGGACTACGAGCAGTACTTC
CASSLGRDYEQYF
>TRBV11-3|TRBJ2-3|NA|TRBD1
TGTGCCAGCAGCCACGGACAGGGAATGGATACGCAGTATTTT
CASSHGQGMDTQYF
>TRBV6-5|TRBJ1-1|NA|TRBD1
TGTGCCAGCGGCACAGGGGGCAGTAGCACTGAAGCTTTCTTT
CASGTGGSSTEAFF
>TRBV7-8|TRBJ2-7|NA|TRBD1
TGTGCCAGCAGCGACCGACAGGGGAACGAGCAGTACTTC
CASSDRQGNEQYF
>TRBV5-1|TRBJ2-7|few|NA
TGCGCCAGCAGCACCAGGGACGGCACCTACGAGCAGTACTTC
CASSTRDGTYEQYF
>TRBV4-3|TRBJ2-7|NA|NA
TGCGCCAGCAGCCAAGATAGGGATAGTCGGGGAGAGCAGTACTTC
CASSQDRDSRGEQYF
>TRBV19|TRBJ1-4|few|TRBD1
TGTGCCAGTAGTGCCAGACCACAGGGGGAAAAACTGTTTTTT
CASSARPQGEKLFF
>TRBV18|TRBJ2-1|NA|TRBD1
TGTGCCAGCTCCCCGGACAGGGGAAATGAGCAGTTCTTC
CASSPDRGNEQFF
>TRBV30|TRBJ2-3|NA|NA
TGTGCCTGGAGTGTTGGGGACCGACTCACAGATACGCAGTATTTT
CAWSVGDRLTDTQYF
>TRBV10-1|TRBJ2-1|NA|TRBD2
TGCGCCAGCAGTGCGGTAGCGGGGGGAATAAATGAGCAGTTCTTC
CASSAVAGGINEQFF
>TRBV21-1|TRBJ1-5|once|NA
TGTGCCAGCAGCAAAGCGCTTTGGGGGAGGTGTCAGCCCCAGCATTTT
CASSKALWGRCQPQHF
>TRBV9|TRBJ2-1|NA|TRBD2
TGTGCCAGCAGCGTAGGGATTAGCGGGGGGAGCTCCTACAATGAGCAGTTCTTC
CASSVGISGGSSYNEQFF
>TRBV20-1|TRBJ2-3|NA|NA
TGCAGTGCTAGAGTCGGTGATACGCAGTATTTT
CSARVGDTQYF